The 10 T cell receptor beta chains given below trace back to one sample, sequenced in a study of blood T cells in healthy people across ages. A second about 7 to 11 cycle PCR used barcoded and J-beta primers. From the 5' RACE reads, TCRdb called clonotypes with MiXCR, one entry per CDR3 protein. The table has about 1.6 million distinct CDR3 sequences, roughly a third seen once. The sample comprised blood. Source of these receptors: a woman younger than 45 in good health.

The V gene is TRBV5-1, the J gene TRBJ2-2; no reliable D call. The CDR3 is made up of 14 amino acids. Germline loops: CDR1 SGHRS, CDR2 YFSETQ. Deletions cut 0 bases from V and 6 bases from J, with 9 bases between. CDR3 residues: CASSLEWNSGELFF. DNA of the CDR3: TGCGCCAGCAGCTTGGAGTGGAATTCCGGGGAGCTGTTTTTT.

The rearrangement uses TRBV19 and TRBJ2-1; perhaps D is TRBD1 or TRBD2 (5 bases each). Per the germline V gene, CDR1 is LNHDA and CDR2 is SQIVND (reference sequence). V was clipped by 8 bases and J by 5 bases, with 13 bases between them. This CDR3 spans 13 amino acids. The CDR3 region is CASSARGNNEQFF. For the CDR3, the DNA is TGTGCCAGTTCCGCTCGGGGCAACAATGAGCAGTTCTTC.

The CDR3 loop reads CASRTGQHYGYTF. As DNA, the CDR3 is TGTGCCAGCAGAACGGGACAGCACTATGGCTACACCTTC. The chain joins TRBV27 to TRBJ1-2; 7 bases align to TRBD1. The junction had 4 bases not matched to a gene; V was cut back by 6 bases and J by 3 bases. Germline V gene sequence: CDR1 MNHEY, CDR2 SMNVEV (reference sequence). The CDR3 is made up of 13 amino acids.

In its sample, this clonotype was seen a few times. The J gene is TRBJ2-1, the V gene TRBV30, with D possibly being TRBD1 or TRBD2 (6 bases each). CDR1 GTSNPN and CDR2 SVGIG come from the germline V gene (reference sequence). The CDR3 has 15 amino acids. Trimming took 0 bases from V and 11 from J, leaving 20 bases between them. CDR3 coding DNA: TGTGCCTGGAGTGTAACGAGGGGGGACTCCCTAAAGCAGTTCTTC. The encoded protein is CAWSVTRGDSLKQFF.

The chain is built from TRBV6-6 and TRBJ1-2, with TRBD1 matching over 9 bases. Germline V lookup: CDR1 MNHNY, CDR2 SVGAGI (reference sequence). The CDR3 contains 14 residues. V dropped 7 bases and J dropped 4; count of bases not matched to a gene: 7. The DNA for the CDR3 is TGTGCCAGCACTTCACAGGGGGCTGGCTATGGCTACACCTTC. Residues: CASTSQGAGYGYTF.

This chain connects TRBV5-5 to TRBJ2-1, with D perhaps TRBD1 or TRBD2 (5 bases each). Germline-derived CDR1 and CDR2 are SGHKS and YYEKEE (reference sequence). The CDR3 loop spans 15 amino acids. Trimming removed 4 bases from V and 6 bases from J, with 17 bases in between. In nucleotides, the CDR3 is TGTGCCAGCAGCCAAGGGACGGTTGGGCCCAATGAGCAGTTCTTC. Protein: CASSQGTVGPNEQFF.

The chain links TRBV5-1 to TRBJ2-1; TRBD1 matches 10 bases. Germline assignment: CDR1 SGHRS and CDR2 YFSETQ. With 5 bases clipped from V and 8 bases from J, the junction kept 13 bases outside the gene matches. This CDR3 has 16 amino acids. The CDR3 nucleotides read TGCGCCAGCAGGCGAGCCGGGACAGGGGTTTCAGATGAGCAGTTCTTC. Its translation: CASRRAGTGVSDEQFF.

The rearrangement links TRBV2 to TRBJ2-5, with D perhaps matching TRBD1 or TRBD2 (6 bases each). The germline V gene has CDR1 SNHLY and CDR2 FYNNEI. This CDR3 has 16 amino acids. The germline V and J ends were trimmed by 6 bases and 2 bases, with 19 bases remaining between them. The CDR3, as DNA: TGTGCCAGCAGAGGCGGGGCAGGGGTGGTGCAAGAGACCCAGTACTTC. It specifies CASRGGAGVVQETQYF.

This clonotype was seen only once. This CDR3 is CASSQDAQGLGNYGYTF. As DNA, the CDR3 is TGTGCCAGCAGCCAAGACGCCCAGGGTTTGGGTAACTATGGCTACACCTTC. The chain couples TRBV4-2 to TRBJ1-2; D is perhaps TRBD1 (5 bases). CDR3 size: 17 residues. V lost 0 bases to trimming and J lost 1 base, with 15 bases between them. The germline CDR1 and CDR2 sequences are LGHNA and YNFKEQ.

Many counts were recorded for this clonotype. V usage is TRBV2 and J usage is TRBJ2-7, with 7 bases matching TRBD2. With 4 bases clipped from V and 5 bases from J, the junction kept 8 bases outside the gene matches. This CDR3 is built from 14 residues. Germline lookup yields CDR1 SNHLY and CDR2 FYNNEI. CDR3 sequence: CASSAQRDSHEQYF. The CDR3 DNA reads as TGTGCCAGCAGTGCCCAGCGGGATTCTCACGAGCAGTACTTC.